The following is a TCR beta chain sequence with its context. Its specificity is not known. TCRdb keeps only in-frame clones here, not all; method: immunoSEQ multiplex PCR. The sample holds about 130,000 clones; around 90% are singletons and the top ten take roughly 5.2%. This sample is drawn from a study of T cell responses to AZD1222 COVID-19 vaccine. The study's findings and limits: Spike-specific TCRs gained breadth and depth after people received two AZD1222 doses. As reported, nearly half of all spike-specific TCRs target variant regions that are unmutated.

V dropped 1 base and J dropped 5; count of bases not matched to a gene: 12. The germline CDR1 and CDR2 sequences are MNHNS and SASEGT. The CDR3 runs to 17 residues. This specimen was peripheral blood, taken 28 days after the second AZD1222 dose. The chain has TRBV6-1 and TRBJ2-3; 7 bases match TRBD2. The TCR comes from an adult who received the AZD1222 COVID-19 vaccine. CDR3: CASSEEPSGTPRDTQYF. The CDR3 DNA reads as TGTGCCAGCAGTGAAGAGCCTAGCGGAACCCCCAGAGATACGCAGTATTTT.